What follows are 16 T cell receptor beta chains derived from one specimen sequenced in a study of neoadjuvant nivolumab and ipilimumab in lung cancer. The data were produced by immunoSEQ multiplex PCR, yet TCRdb's version contains in-frame clones alone and is incomplete. The sample lists 25,000 to 30,000 clones; around four fifths were seen once. This material consisted of tumor tissue, taken after neoadjuvant nivolumab, alone or with ipilimumab, at or shortly before surgery. Receptors were obtained from an adult with non-small cell lung cancer.

The rearrangement joins TRBV5-4 to TRBJ2-1, with a weak D call TRBD1 (6 bases). Germline-derived CDR1 and CDR2 are SGHNT and YYREEE (reference sequence). The CDR3 runs 12 residues. Trimming removed 4 bases at V and 7 bases at J, with 9 bases between. The CDR3 DNA sequence: TGTGCCAGCAGCGGGGACACGAATGAGCAGTTCTTC. Protein sequence: CASSGDTNEQFF.

V is TRBV6-6 and J is TRBJ1-1; D remains unclear. Trimming removed 0 bases from V and 1 base from J, with 9 bases in between. The CDR3 runs to 15 residues. Germline CDR1 is MNHNY and CDR2 is SVGAGI (reference sequence). The CDR3: CASSYSRTSNTEAFF. The CDR3 DNA sequence: TGTGCCAGCAGTTACTCTAGGACCTCGAACACTGAAGCTTTCTTT.

This chain joins TRBV5-1 and TRBJ2-2; D is ambiguous. Per germline, CDR1 SGHRS and CDR2 YFSETQ. Trimming took off 4 bases at V and 4 bases at J, with 5 bases between the two ends. The CDR3 loop spans 12 amino acids. The CDR3 is CASSPPTGELFF. For the CDR3, the DNA is TGCGCCAGCAGCCCGCCCACCGGGGAGCTGTTTTTT.

The V and J genes are TRBV25-1 and TRBJ1-2, with 7 bases identical to TRBD1. Germline CDR1 MGHDK, CDR2 SYGVNS. The CDR3 loop spans 12 amino acids. V lost 8 bases to trimming and J lost 7 bases; unmatched junction nucleotides: 7. In DNA, the CDR3 is TGTGCCAGCCAAAAGGACAGGAGTGGCTACACCTTC. The encoded protein is CASQKDRSGYTF.

The gene calls are TRBV18 and TRBJ1-3, with D tentatively TRBD1 (5 bases). CDR3 length: 14 amino acids. CDR1 KGHSH and CDR2 LQKENI come from the germline V gene. V shed 6 bases and J shed 0 bases, with 9 bases lying between them. The CDR3 nucleotides read TGTGCCAGCTCTCCAGGGTCCTCTGGAAACACCATATATTTT. The encoded protein is CASSPGSSGNTIYF.

The chain joins TRBV5-4 to TRBJ2-7; D unclear. The CDR3 consists of 11 residues. V lost 5 bases to trimming and J lost 3 bases, with 6 bases between them. Germline lookup yields CDR1 SGHNT and CDR2 YYREEE (reference sequence). The DNA for the CDR3 is TGTGCCAGCAGTTGGGGCTACGAGCAGTACTTC. Its protein is CASSWGYEQYF.

CDR3 nucleotide sequence: TGTGCCAGCAGCTTAGGGACAGGGGGGATCAATCAGCCCCAGCATTTT. Translating it yields CASSLGTGGINQPQHF. This rearrangement joins TRBV7-9 to TRBJ1-5; 10 bases map to TRBD1. With 1 base clipped from V and 3 bases from J, the junction kept 3 bases outside the gene matches. Germline-derived CDR1 and CDR2 are SEHNR and FQNEAQ (reference sequence). This CDR3 region has 16 residues.

The chain couples TRBV4-2 to TRBJ1-2, with 8 bases aligning to TRBD1. This CDR3 is built from 14 residues. Germline V gene sequence: CDR1 LGHNA, CDR2 YNFKEQ. V gave up 4 bases and J gave up 2 bases; unmatched junction bases: 3. CDR3 loop: CASSPQGANYGYTF. In DNA, the CDR3 is TGTGCCAGCAGCCCTCAGGGGGCGAACTATGGCTACACCTTC.

The V and J genes are TRBV2 and TRBJ1-1, with D perhaps matching TRBD1 (5 bases). This CDR3 is 14 amino acids long. CDR1 and CDR2 (germline): SNHLY, FYNNEI. With 2 bases removed from V and 5 bases from J, the gap between germline ends came to 12 bases. DNA for the CDR3: TGTGCCAGCAGTGAAACCACGAGGGGAACTGAAGCTTTCTTT. Protein product: CASSETTRGTEAFF.

The J gene is TRBJ1-1, the V gene TRBV18; TRBD1 is a possible D gene (6 bases). Deletions cut 2 bases from V and 8 bases from J, with 15 bases between. The CDR3 is made up of 14 amino acids. Germline CDR1 reads KGHSH; CDR2 reads LQKENI. CDR3 loop: CASSPYAGEAEAFF. The CDR3 DNA sequence: TGTGCCAGCTCACCATACGCAGGGGAAGCCGAAGCTTTCTTT.

V usage is TRBV18 and J usage is TRBJ2-7; D is perhaps TRBD1 (6 bases). Trimming cost V 3 bases and J 2 bases, with 17 bases left between them. The CDR3 extends over 16 amino acids. The V gene's germline CDR1 is KGHSH and CDR2 LQKENI. The CDR3 reads CASSPRVRDNTYEQYF. The CDR3 DNA follows: TGTGCCAGCTCACCTAGAGTCCGGGACAACACCTACGAGCAGTACTTC.

The chain carries TRBV6-5 and TRBJ2-7; no clear D gene. This CDR3 comprises 14 residues. The V gene's germline CDR1 is MNHEY and CDR2 SVGAGI. Deletions cut 0 bases from V and 2 bases from J, with 8 bases between. CDR3 protein: CASSYSNPPYEQYF. DNA for the CDR3: TGTGCCAGCAGTTACTCGAATCCACCCTACGAGCAGTACTTC.

V usage is TRBV5-4 and J usage is TRBJ1-1; 8 nucleotides line up with TRBD1. Per germline, CDR1 SGHNT and CDR2 YYREEE (reference sequence). The junction had 6 bases not matched to a gene; V was cut back by 4 bases and J by 4 bases. CDR3 length equals 14 residues. For the CDR3, the DNA is TGTGCCAGCAGCCCGGGACAGGATCCCACTGAAGCTTTCTTT. It codes for CASSPGQDPTEAFF.

The chain is built from TRBV6-5 and TRBJ2-5, with D hard to call. Per germline, CDR1 MNHEY and CDR2 SVGAGI. The CDR3 runs 15 residues. V lost 5 bases and J 2 bases, leaving 15 bases between the germline ends. CDR3 amino acids: CASSPGPQPQETQYF. The CDR3 coding sequence is TGTGCCAGCAGTCCAGGACCTCAGCCACAAGAGACCCAGTACTTC.

This sequence joins TRBV18 and TRBJ1-1, with a possible D match to TRBD1 (6 bases). From germline, CDR1 is KGHSH and CDR2 LQKENI. CDR3 length: 15 residues. With 0 bases removed from V and 1 base from J, the gap between germline ends came to 9 bases. In DNA form, the CDR3 reads TGTGCCAGCTCACCACCGATGGGGGCGAACACTGAAGCTTTCTTT. Protein sequence: CASSPPMGANTEAFF. Full variable domain (remainder filled in from reference TRBV18 and TRBJ1-1): NAGVMQNPRHLVRRRGQEARLRCSPMKGHSHVYWYRQLPEEGLKFMVYLQKENIIDESGMPKERFSAEFPKEGPSILRIQQVVRGDSAAYFCASSPPMGANTEAFFGQGTRLTVV.

V gene TRBV5-1 combines with J gene TRBJ1-4, with 8 nucleotides matching TRBD1. The germline V gene encodes CDR1 SGHRS and CDR2 YFSETQ. The CDR3 contains 15 residues. The V and J ends lost 4 bases and 3 bases, in that order; junction bases with no gene match: 5. For the CDR3, the DNA is TGCGCCAGCAGCAGAGGGACAGGCTCTAATGAAAAACTGTTTTTT. It encodes CASSRGTGSNEKLFF.